The present TCR beta chain was sequenced within a study of control samples from healthy donors and cancer patients. Libraries were prepared by immunoSEQ multiplex PCR; TCRdb keeps only in-frame clonotypes and omits some of them. The table has about 160,000 clones, about 95% seen once. V was shortened by 7 bases and J by 8 bases, with 17 bases between the two germline ends. The CDR3 is 13 residues long. This clonotype was obtained from a man aged 60 to 75 with colorectal cancer. The specimen was PBMCs. This chain links TRBV12-3 or TRBV12-4 with TRBJ1-2; D is unclear. CDR3 protein: CASKIGSGRGYTF. The CDR3 DNA reads as TGTGCCAGCAAGATAGGCAGCGGGCGGGGCTACACCTTC.